The 24 T cell receptor beta chains in this list originate from one sample, sequenced in a study of T cell responses to AZD1222 COVID-19 vaccine. The method was immunoSEQ multiplex PCR; TCRdb's version includes in-frame clones alone and lacks a portion of them. The sample comprises under 85,000 clones, about 88% of which are singletons, and 11% rests with the top ten. Sequencing used peripheral blood, obtained on day 0 of AZD1222 vaccination. These receptors originate from an adult in good health.

The V and J genes are TRBV13 and TRBJ2-5, with 13 positions matching TRBD2. V shed 5 bases and J 5 bases; nucleotides not matched to a gene: 11. CDR1 and CDR2 (germline): PRHDT, FYEKMQ (reference sequence). There are 17 residues in the CDR3. CDR3 residues: CASSPGLAGSEEETQYF. CDR3 nucleotide sequence: TGTGCCAGCAGCCCGGGACTAGCGGGATCCGAAGAGGAGACCCAGTACTTC.

The chain employs TRBV10-3 and TRBJ2-2, with D tentatively TRBD1 (5 bases). Germline values: CDR1 ENHRY, CDR2 SYGVKD. V lost 6 bases to trimming and J lost 0 bases, with 8 bases between them. The CDR3 sequence is 14 residues long. CDR3 loop: CAIRDKPNTGELFF. In DNA form, the CDR3 reads TGTGCCATCAGGGACAAACCGAACACCGGGGAGCTGTTTTTT.

The rearrangement joins TRBV19 to TRBJ1-6, with TRBD1 matching 10 bases. The CDR3 runs to 14 residues. Germline lookup yields CDR1 LNHDA and CDR2 SQIVND (reference sequence). Trimming took 4 bases from V and 15 from J; bases not matched to a gene: 9. The CDR3 bases are TGTGCCAGTAGTAAGGGGACAGGGGCCCGTCGCCTCCACTTT. Protein sequence: CASSKGTGARRLHF.

This clone was observed a few times. The gene calls are TRBV2 and TRBJ1-1; D is uncertain. This CDR3 is built from 12 residues. V gave up 4 bases and J gave up 6 bases, with 9 bases separating them. Germline V gives CDR1 SNHLY, CDR2 FYNNEI. The CDR3 sequence is CASSGGVAEAFF. The CDR3, as DNA: TGTGCCAGCAGTGGTGGGGTTGCTGAAGCTTTCTTT.

The rearrangement links TRBV24-1 to TRBJ1-2; D uncertain. CDR1 is KGHDR and CDR2 is SFDVKD in the germline V gene. The ends were cut back, 0 bases at V and 3 bases at J, with 4 bases in the middle. The CDR3 is made up of 13 amino acids. CDR3 in amino acids: CATSDLRYYGYTF. CDR3 nucleotides: TGTGCCACCAGTGATTTGAGGTACTATGGCTACACCTTC.

The chain employs TRBV3-1 (or the pseudogene TRBV3-2) and TRBJ1-3; no clear D gene. Trimming removed 0 bases at V and 0 bases at J, with 3 bases between. Germline values: CDR1 LGHDT, CDR2 YNNKEL (reference sequence). This CDR3 has 14 amino acids. CDR3: CASSQDSSGNTIYF. CDR3 bases: TGTGCCAGCAGCCAAGACAGCTCTGGAAACACCATATATTTT.

The V and J genes are TRBV7-3 and TRBJ2-3; 7 bases agree with TRBD2. With V trimmed by 5 bases and J by 3 bases, 17 bases remained unmatched. Germline V gene sequence: CDR1 SGHTA, CDR2 FQGTGA. The CDR3 sequence is 18 residues long. Written as DNA, the CDR3 is TGTGCCAGCAGCCCCGAACCAGGACTAGTAAGGGGAACAGATACGCAGTATTTT. Translation gives CASSPEPGLVRGTDTQYF.

The rearrangement uses TRBV20-1 and TRBJ1-2; D is uncertain. V was clipped by 3 bases and J by 4 bases, with 12 bases between them. Germline CDR1 reads DFQATT; CDR2 reads SNEGSKA (reference sequence). CDR3 length: 13 amino acids. In DNA, the CDR3 is TGCAGTGCTAGTAAGAGGATACCCTATGGCTACACCTTC. Protein sequence: CSASKRIPYGYTF.

The chain is built from TRBV6-5 and TRBJ2-7; unclear D gene. Germline V gene lookup returns CDR1 MNHEY and CDR2 SVGAGI. The CDR3 runs to 13 residues. Trimming pared 5 bases from V and 2 bases from J, leaving 10 bases between. The CDR3 DNA is TGTGCCAGCAGTCCGACACCAGCCTACGAGCAGTACGTC. Its protein is CASSPTPAYEQYV.

The chain carries TRBV6-6 and TRBJ1-1, with TRBD1 as a possible D gene (5 bases). Germline V gives CDR1 MNHNY, CDR2 SVGAGI (reference sequence). Trimming removed 5 bases at V and 1 base at J, with 8 bases between. CDR3 length: 13 amino acids. CDR3 sequence: CASSMTENTEAFF. CDR3 nucleotides: TGTGCCAGCAGTATGACAGAGAACACTGAAGCTTTCTTT.

This chain connects TRBV5-6 to TRBJ1-1; D is unresolved. The CDR3 contains 12 residues. The V end lost 0 bases, the J end lost 7 bases, and 7 bases lay between the germline ends. Germline CDR1 is SGHDT and CDR2 is YYEEEE. The DNA of the CDR3 is TGTGCCAGCAGCTTGGTTGAGCATGAAGCTTTCTTT. It codes for CASSLVEHEAFF.

The chain employs TRBV27 and TRBJ2-2; D is unresolved. This CDR3 has 16 amino acids. Germline CDR1 MNHEY, CDR2 SMNVEV (reference sequence). The V end was cut by 6 bases, the J end by 0 bases, with 14 bases between. CDR3 amino acids: CASRFGSPTNTGELFF. The CDR3 DNA reads as TGTGCCAGCAGGTTTGGTTCGCCTACGAACACCGGGGAGCTGTTTTTT.

The chain joins TRBV9 to TRBJ1-1; D remains ambiguous. The CDR3 has 15 residues. CDR1 is SGDLS and CDR2 is YYNGEE in the germline V gene. V was pared by 0 bases and J by 1 base, with 10 bases between. In nucleotides, the CDR3 is TGTGCCAGCAGCGTAGCGATGGACTCGAACACTGAAGCTTTCTTT. Protein: CASSVAMDSNTEAFF.

This chain connects TRBV29-1 to TRBJ2-1; no firm D call. The ends were cut back, 0 bases at V and 0 bases at J, with 6 bases in the middle. The length of the CDR3 is 14 residues. Per the germline V gene, CDR1 is SQVTM and CDR2 is ANQGSEA. The CDR3 sequence: CSVEEVSSYNEQFF. Here the CDR3 DNA reads TGCAGCGTTGAAGAGGTGAGCTCCTACAATGAGCAGTTCTTC.

The chain carries TRBV5-1 and TRBJ2-5; 10 nucleotides match TRBD2. Germline CDR1 and CDR2: SGHRS and YFSETQ. V gave up 0 bases and J gave up 4 bases; unmatched junction bases: 6. The length of the CDR3 is 16 residues. The CDR3 loop reads CASSLAASGSRETQYF. The CDR3 DNA sequence: TGCGCCAGCAGCTTGGCTGCTAGCGGGAGTCGAGAGACCCAGTACTTC.

This chain uses TRBV19 with TRBJ1-3; perhaps TRBD1 as D (6 bases). The germline V and J ends were trimmed by 5 bases and 2 bases, with 16 bases remaining between them. The germline V gene has CDR1 LNHDA and CDR2 SQIVND (reference sequence). CDR3 size: 16 residues. The CDR3 region is CASSYARGGTGNTIYF. The CDR3 DNA is TGTGCCAGTAGTTATGCCAGGGGAGGGACTGGAAACACCATATATTTT.

The chain recombines TRBV7-6 with TRBJ2-1; 10 bases fit TRBD2. The length of the CDR3 is 15 residues. CDR1 SGHVS and CDR2 FNYEAQ come from the germline V gene. V was pared by 3 bases and J by 8 bases, with 7 bases of the junction left unmatched. This CDR3 is CASSFSGGPQDEQFF. The CDR3 DNA is TGTGCCAGCAGCTTTAGCGGGGGGCCCCAGGATGAGCAGTTCTTC.

V gene TRBV19 combines with J gene TRBJ2-1; 8 nucleotides match TRBD1. The CDR3 loop spans 16 amino acids. The germline CDR1 and CDR2 sequences are LNHDA and SQIVND (reference sequence). The V gene end was trimmed by 6 bases and the J gene end by 4 bases; junction bases not matched to a gene: 11. CDR3 in DNA: TGTGCCAGTAGCGCTGCCAACAGGGGGAATTACAATGAGCAGTTCTTC. Translated: CASSAANRGNYNEQFF.

This chain joins TRBV21-1 and TRBJ1-2. TRBV21-1 is tagged as a pseudogene. This CDR3 contains 15 residues. CDR3 coding DNA: TGTGCCACCGCAAGGGGGGACCGGAGGGGCTATGGCTACACCTTC. The encoded protein is CATARGDRRGYGYTF.

The chain employs TRBV5-6 and TRBJ1-6; D might be TRBD1 (5 bases). The germline CDR1 and CDR2 sequences are SGHDT and YYEEEE. The V end lost 1 base, the J end lost 14 bases, and 16 bases lay between the germline ends. The CDR3 consists of 14 residues. CDR3 sequence reads: CASSLPGPGRSLHF. The CDR3 DNA reads as TGTGCCAGCAGCTTGCCCGGACCAGGGAGATCCCTCCACTTT.

This clone was detected once. The rearrangement uses TRBV6-5 and TRBJ2-2, with D uncertain. The CDR3 totals 14 residues. Germline CDR1 reads MNHEY; CDR2 reads SVGAGI. The V and J ends lost 0 bases and 7 bases respectively, with 9 bases between them. CDR3 coding DNA: TGTGCCAGCAGTTACTCGAAAGAAGGCGGGGAGCTGTTTTTT. This translates into CASSYSKEGGELFF.

The V and J genes are TRBV27 and TRBJ1-5; unclear D gene. The germline V and J ends were trimmed by 6 bases and 3 bases, with 12 bases remaining between them. The CDR3 totals 14 residues. In germline, CDR1 is MNHEY, CDR2 SMNVEV (reference sequence). The CDR3 nucleotides are TGTGCCAGCAGCCCCCAGGTGAACAATCAGCCCCAGCATTTT. This translates into CASSPQVNNQPQHF.

The chain is built from TRBV7-2 and TRBJ1-5, with D possibly TRBD1 on 5 matching bases. V was cut by 1 base and J by 5 bases, with 9 bases left in between. The CDR3 spans 14 residues. Per germline, CDR1 SGHTA and CDR2 FQGNSA. The CDR3, as DNA: TGTGCCAGCAGCTTAGGGGACGGTTATCAGCCCCAGCATTTT. Protein sequence: CASSLGDGYQPQHF.

J is TRBJ2-2 and V is TRBV2; the D call may be TRBD1 or TRBD2 (6 bases each). Between the trimmed V and J ends, which lost 6 bases and 5 bases, there was a span of 25 bases. CDR1 is SNHLY and CDR2 is FYNNEI in the germline V gene. The CDR3 contains 18 residues. CDR3 nucleotide sequence: TGTGCCAGCAGAAGGAGAGTTGTGGGGGGCGCGGGGACCGGGGAGCTGTTTTTT. Its protein is CASRRRVVGGAGTGELFF.